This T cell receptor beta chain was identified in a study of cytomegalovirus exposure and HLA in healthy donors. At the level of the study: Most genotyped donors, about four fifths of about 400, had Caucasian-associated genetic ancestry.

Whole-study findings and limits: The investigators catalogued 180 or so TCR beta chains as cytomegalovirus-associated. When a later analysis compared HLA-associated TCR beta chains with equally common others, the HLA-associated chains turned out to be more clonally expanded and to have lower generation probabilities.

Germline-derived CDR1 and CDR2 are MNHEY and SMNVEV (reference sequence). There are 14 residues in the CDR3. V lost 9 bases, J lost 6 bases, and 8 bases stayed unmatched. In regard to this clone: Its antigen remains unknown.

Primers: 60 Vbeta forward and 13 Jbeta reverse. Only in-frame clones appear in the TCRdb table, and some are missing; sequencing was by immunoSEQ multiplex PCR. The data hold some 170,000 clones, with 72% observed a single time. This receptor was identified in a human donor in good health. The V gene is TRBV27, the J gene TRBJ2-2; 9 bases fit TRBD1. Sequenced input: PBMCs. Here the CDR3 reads CARSGQGFAGELFF. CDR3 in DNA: TGTGCCAGGTCGGGACAGGGATTTGCCGGGGAGCTGTTTTTT.